Sequencing of this T cell receptor (beta chain) was carried out in a study of blood T cell repertoires in COVID-19. This CDR3 is 8 amino acids long. CDR1 and CDR2 from the germline V gene are WNHNN and SYGVQD (reference sequence). TCRdb's copy holds only in-frame clones and misses some; the assay was immunoSEQ multiplex PCR. The data show about 340,000 clones, with about 86% seen just once and around 3% held by the top ten. This clone showed up just once. The receptor was isolated from a man between 25 and 39 years old with active or convalescent COVID-19. The specimen sequenced was peripheral blood. The chain is built from TRBV10-1 and TRBJ2-7; D unclear. The CDR3 nucleotides are TGCGCTAATTACGAGCAGTACTTC. Its protein product is CANYEQYF.